The 17 T cell receptor delta chains reported below all come from one sample, sequenced in a study of gamma-delta chains in newborns, infants, children. TCRdb ran CATT on the reads. The table lists some 2,500 delta-chain clones, about 1.1% of them singletons. The sequenced material came from blood. Receptors were obtained from a child who was a newborn, infant or young child, either healthy, febrile or measles-vaccinated (not recorded which).

This clone was seen a few times. The TCRdb protein comes from a much larger clone and disagrees with this DNA's translation at residue 17, likely due to a read error; the protein given here is derived from the DNA. This sample also contains other DNA sequences that code for the same CDR3. This chain joins TRDV2 and TRDJ3; TRDD3 agrees at 12 bases. The J segment lost 18 bases and the V segment lost 0 bases, leaving 23 bases of the junction unmatched. Germline V gene lookup returns CDR1 GEAIGNYY and CDR2 EKD. The CDR3 is 20 amino acids. The CDR3 coding sequence is TGTGCCTGTGACACCTACTGGGGGATACCACGCTCCTGGGACACCCGTCGGATGTTTTTC. Protein product: CACDTYWGIPRSWDTRRMFF.

Only a few counts were recorded for this clone. A far larger clone is off by one base, so a read error is likely. The identical CDR3 is also encoded by other nucleotide sequences in the sample. V gene TRDV2 combines with J gene TRDJ3; tentatively, D is TRDD3 (6 bases). The CDR3 is 20 amino acids. The germline gives CDR1 GEAIGNYY, CDR2 EKD. The CDR3: CACDTLGGLLSSWDTRQMFF. The CDR3 DNA reads TGTGCCTGTGACACCCTCGGGGGACTCCTAAGCTCCTGGGACACCCGACAGATGTTCTTC.

This clone was detected a few times. A far more abundant clone sits one base away, making this likely a read error. This sample also contains other DNA sequences that code for the same CDR3. The chain employs TRDV2 and TRDJ3; 8 bases agree with TRDD3. V lost 1 base and J lost 0; bases outside the gene matches: 10. This CDR3 is built from 20 residues. Per germline, CDR1 GEAIGNYY and CDR2 EKD. CDR3 amino acids: CACDTMYWGASSWDTRQMFF. The DNA for the CDR3 is TGTGCCTGTGACACTATGTACTGGGGGGCAAGCTCCTGGGACACCCGACAGATGTTTTTC.

Notes on this clone: The protein that TCRdb holds for this DNA derives from a much larger clone and differs from the translated DNA at residue 13, which likely indicates a read error; the protein shown here is translated from the DNA. V gene TRDV2 combines with J gene TRDJ2; 9 bases align to TRDD3. The CDR3 has 16 residues. Germline loops: CDR1 GEAIGNYY, CDR2 EKD. The CDR3 loop reads CACDKLGEELTAKLFF. The CDR3 coding sequence is TGTGCCTGTGACAAACTGGGGGAAGAATTGACAGCAAAACTCTTCTTT.

In regard to this clone: This likely traces to a read error, being one base from a far larger clone. Distinct nucleotide sequences in the sample also encode this CDR3. The chain links TRDV2 to TRDJ3, with 8 positions matching TRDD3. The CDR3 spans 20 residues. Germline-derived CDR1 and CDR2 are GEAIGNYY and EKD. The CDR3 DNA follows: TGTGCCTGTGACACAATGTACTGGGGGGCAAGCTCCTGGGACACCCGCCAGATGTTTTTC. As protein: CACDTMYWGASSWDTRQMFF.

Concerning this clone: A far larger clone is just one base off, so this is likely a read error. Other DNA sequences from this sample encode an identical CDR3 as well. The V gene is TRDV2, the J gene TRDJ3, with TRDD3 as a possible D gene (6 bases). Germline V lookup: CDR1 GEAIGNYY, CDR2 EKD. This CDR3 contains 18 residues. Trimming took off 0 bases at V and 0 bases at J, with 11 bases between the two ends. The CDR3 nucleotides read TGTGCCTGTGACACCTGGGGGTCTAGCTCCTGGGACACCCGACAGATGTTTTTC. Translated: CACDTWGSSSWDTRQMFF.

Turning to this clone: TCRdb's protein, taken from a much larger clone, differs from this DNA's translation at residue 3, likely owing to a read error; the protein displayed comes from the DNA. V is TRDV2 and J is TRDJ3, with 11 bases fitting TRDD3. Germline lookup yields CDR1 GEAIGNYY and CDR2 EKD. This CDR3 has 19 amino acids. CDR3 residues: CARDPLLGDNPWDTRQMFF. CDR3 in DNA: TGTGCCCGTGACCCATTACTGGGGGATAATCCCTGGGACACCCGACAGATGTTTTTC.

This clone was found a few times. TCRdb records a much larger clone's protein for this DNA, with a difference at residue 4 that likely arises from a read error; the protein given is the translation of the DNA. The sample contains more than one DNA sequence encoding this CDR3. The CDR3 region is CACGTVTGGYALENKLIF. CDR3 in DNA: TGTGCCTGTGGCACCGTTACTGGGGGATACGCCCTAGAAAATAAACTCATCTTT. The chain uses TRDV2 and TRDJ1, with 13 bases aligning to TRDD3. CDR3 size: 18 residues. CDR1 and CDR2 (germline): GEAIGNYY, EKD.

At least ten counts were recorded for this clone. With only one base between it and a far larger clone, this is likely a read error. This chain connects TRDV2 to TRDJ3, with 7 nucleotides matching TRDD3. This CDR3 region has 18 residues. Germline CDR1 and CDR2: GEAIGNYY and EKD. V shed 5 bases and J 0 bases; nucleotides not matched to a gene: 9. The CDR3 reads CACGVLGFSSWDTRQMFF. The CDR3 bases are TGTGCCTGTGGCGTACTGGGGTTTAGCTCCTGGGACACCCGACAGATGTTTTTC.

Notes on this clone: The protein given by TCRdb reflects a much larger clone and differs at residue 4 from this DNA's translation, likely from a read error; the protein shown is the DNA's translation. The V and J genes are TRDV2 and TRDJ3; TRDD3 aligns across 9 bases. The CDR3 covers 19 residues. Germline V CDR1 and CDR2: GEAIGNYY, EKD. V shed 5 bases, J shed 2 bases, and the junction held 12 bases outside the gene matches. The CDR3 region is CACVPLLGDNPWDTRQMFF. The DNA for the CDR3 is TGTGCCTGTGTCCCATTATTGGGGGATAATCCCTGGGACACCCGACAGATGTTTTTC.

This clone has a handful of counts. This DNA's translation and the protein TCRdb lists, from a much larger clone, do not match at residue 12, likely due to a read error; the protein shown is translated from the DNA. The chain recombines TRDV2 with TRDJ3; TRDD3 aligns across 9 bases. The CDR3 is 20 residues long. V shed 3 bases and J 2 bases; nucleotides not matched to a gene: 13. Germline V lookup: CDR1 GEAIGNYY, CDR2 EKD. CDR3 loop: CACDPATGGPSPWDTRQMFF. CDR3 DNA sequence: TGTGCCTGTGACCCGGCTACTGGGGGACCGAGCCCCTGGGACACCCGACAGATGTTTTTC.

Concerning this clone itself: A read error is likely here: a far larger clone is one base away. Other DNA sequences in this sample translate to the same CDR3. The CDR3 DNA sequence: TGTGCCTGTGACGTACTGGGGGTTCGCCGTCCTAGCTCCTGGGACACCCGACAGATGTTTTTC. It translates to CACDVLGVRRPSSWDTRQMFF. The chain uses TRDV2 and TRDJ3; 8 positions match TRDD3. This CDR3 region has 21 residues. V shed 3 bases and J 0 bases; nucleotides not matched to a gene: 15. CDR1 is GEAIGNYY and CDR2 is EKD in the germline V gene.

A word on this clone: A far larger clone differs by one base, so this is likely a read error. This sample also contains other DNA sequences that code for the same CDR3. V usage is TRDV2 and J usage is TRDJ2; 9 bases line up with TRDD3. CDR1 is GEAIGNYY, CDR2 EKD, per germline. The trim removed 2 bases at V and 2 bases at J, leaving 5 bases unmatched. This CDR3 is 16 amino acids long. CDR3 nucleotide sequence: TGTGCCTGTGACAAACTGGGGGAAGAGTTGACAGCACAACTCTTCTTT. Amino acids: CACDKLGEELTAQLFF.

Regarding this clone: TCRdb pairs this DNA with a much larger clone's protein that differs at residue 4, likely a read error; the protein shown was translated from the DNA. The V call is TRDV2, the J call TRDJ3; TRDD3 agrees at 9 bases. Germline V gene lookup returns CDR1 GEAIGNYY and CDR2 EKD. V gave up 5 bases and J gave up 2 bases; unmatched junction bases: 6. This CDR3 contains 17 residues. DNA of the CDR3: TGTGCCTGTGGCTTACTGGGGGACACCTGGGACACCCGACAGATGTTTTTC. Its protein product is CACGLLGDTWDTRQMFF.

This clone was counted only a few times. With only one base between it and a far larger clone, this is likely a read error. This CDR3 is also generated by other DNA sequences in the sample. The chain has TRDV2 and TRDJ3; 12 bases agree with TRDD3. The germline CDR1 and CDR2 sequences are GEAIGNYY and EKD. There are 21 residues in the CDR3. The CDR3 sequence is CACDTVLGDTLSSWDTRQMFF. CDR3 nucleotides: TGCGCCTGTGACACCGTACTGGGGGATACACTGAGCTCCTGGGACACCCGACAGATGTTTTTC.

Worth noting for this clone: The protein TCRdb lists belongs to a much larger clone and differs from this DNA's translation at residue 10, which points to a read error; the protein shown is made from the DNA. CDR3 region: CACDTVGGYFWDTRQMFF. In DNA, the CDR3 is TGTGCCTGTGACACCGTTGGGGGATACTTCTGGGACACCCGACAGATGTTTTTC. The chain recombines TRDV2 with TRDJ3, with 10 positions matching TRDD3. Germline V CDR1 and CDR2: GEAIGNYY, EKD. With 0 bases clipped from V and 3 bases from J, the junction kept 4 bases outside the gene matches. The CDR3 loop spans 18 amino acids.

Worth noting for this clone: It is likely a read error: a sequence one base away is far more abundant. The identical CDR3 is also encoded by other nucleotide sequences in the sample. This chain links TRDV2 with TRDJ3; 10 nucleotides match TRDD3. J gave up 2 bases and V 4 bases, and 19 bases lay outside the gene matches. The germline CDR1 and CDR2 sequences are GEAIGNYY and EKD. The CDR3 covers 22 residues. CDR3 loop: CACDSLHRLGDKKPWDTRQMFF. In nucleotides, the CDR3 is TGTGCCTGTGATTCACTCCACCGTCTGGGGGATAAAAAACCCTGGGACACCCGACAGATGTTTTTC.